The following is a T cell receptor (beta chain) sequence with its context. The data were taken from a study of blood T cell repertoires in COVID-19. Turning to the study itself: Acute-phase and convalescent COVID-19 samples originated in the United States, Italy and Spain. Sources were T cells, B-cell-depleted T cells, or PBMCs; the material itself was cDNA or gDNA.

As processed by the authors: Estimation of nucleated cell counts was performed using reference gene primer amplification. Assay used: immunoSEQ multiplex PCR; TCRdb lists only in-frame clones, some missing. V and J calls and clone size are copied from that table; D and trimming were computed from the DNA. This table holds about 70,000 clones, around 92% found once. This receptor was obtained from a man in his fifties or sixties with acute or convalescent COVID-19. The material sequenced was peripheral blood.

CDR3 region: CASSPFRQGVPYGYTF. CDR3 DNA: TGCGCCAGCAGCCCGTTTCGACAGGGGGTTCCCTATGGCTACACCTTC. This chain joins TRBV5-1 and TRBJ1-2; 9 nucleotides align to TRBD1. The CDR3 runs to 16 residues. The V segment lost 4 bases and the J segment 4 bases; nucleotides outside the gene matches: 11. Germline-derived CDR1 and CDR2 are SGHRS and YFSETQ.